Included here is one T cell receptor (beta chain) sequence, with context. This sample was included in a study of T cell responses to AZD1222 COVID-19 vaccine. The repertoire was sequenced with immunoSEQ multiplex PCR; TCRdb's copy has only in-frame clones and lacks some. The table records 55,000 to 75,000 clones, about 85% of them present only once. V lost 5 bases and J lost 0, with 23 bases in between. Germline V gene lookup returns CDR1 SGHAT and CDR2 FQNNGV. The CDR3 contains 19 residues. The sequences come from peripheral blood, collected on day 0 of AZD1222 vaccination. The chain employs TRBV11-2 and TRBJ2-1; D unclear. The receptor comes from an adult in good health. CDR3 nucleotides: TGTGCCAGCAGCCCCTTAGGGTCTTTGGCCGCTCGCTCCTACAATGAGCAGTTCTTC. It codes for CASSPLGSLAARSYNEQFF.